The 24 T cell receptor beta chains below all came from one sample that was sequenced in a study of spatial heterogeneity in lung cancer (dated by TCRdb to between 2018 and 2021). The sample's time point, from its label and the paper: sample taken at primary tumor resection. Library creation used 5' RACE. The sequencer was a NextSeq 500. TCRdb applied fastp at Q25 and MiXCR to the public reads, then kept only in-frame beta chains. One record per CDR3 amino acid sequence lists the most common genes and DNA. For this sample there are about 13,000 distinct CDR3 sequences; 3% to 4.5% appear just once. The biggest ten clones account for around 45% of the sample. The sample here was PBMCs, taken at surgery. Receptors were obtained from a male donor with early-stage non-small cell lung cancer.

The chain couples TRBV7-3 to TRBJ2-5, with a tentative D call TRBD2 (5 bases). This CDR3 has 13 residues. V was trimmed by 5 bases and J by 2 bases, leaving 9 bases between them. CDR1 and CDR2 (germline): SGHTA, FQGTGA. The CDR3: CASSQLGQETQYF. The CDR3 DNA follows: TGTGCCAGCAGCCAACTAGGGCAAGAGACCCAGTACTTC.

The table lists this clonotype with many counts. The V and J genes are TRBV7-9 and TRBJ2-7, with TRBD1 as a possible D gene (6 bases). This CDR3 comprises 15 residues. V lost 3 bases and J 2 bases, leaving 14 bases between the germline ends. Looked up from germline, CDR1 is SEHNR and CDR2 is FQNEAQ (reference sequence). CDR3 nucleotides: TGTGCCAGCAGCTTGGCGACGGGACAAACCTACGAGCAGTACTTC. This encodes CASSLATGQTYEQYF.

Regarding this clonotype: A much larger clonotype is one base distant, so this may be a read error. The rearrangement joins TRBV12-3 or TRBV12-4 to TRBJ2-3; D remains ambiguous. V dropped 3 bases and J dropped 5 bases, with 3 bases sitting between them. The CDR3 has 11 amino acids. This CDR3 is CASSFLDTQYF. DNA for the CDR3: TGTGCCAGCAGTTTTTTAGATACGCAGTATTTT.

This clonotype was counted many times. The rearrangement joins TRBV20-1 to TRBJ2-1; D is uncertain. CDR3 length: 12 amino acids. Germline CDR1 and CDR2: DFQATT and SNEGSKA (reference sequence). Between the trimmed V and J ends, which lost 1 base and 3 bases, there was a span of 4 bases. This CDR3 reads CSARGDYNEQFF. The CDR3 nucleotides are TGCAGTGCTAGAGGGGACTACAATGAGCAGTTCTTC.

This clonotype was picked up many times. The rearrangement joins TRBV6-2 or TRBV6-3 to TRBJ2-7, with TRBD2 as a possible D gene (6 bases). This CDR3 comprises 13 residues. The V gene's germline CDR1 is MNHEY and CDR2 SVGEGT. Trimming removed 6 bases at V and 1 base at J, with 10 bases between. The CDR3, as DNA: TGTGCCAGCAGCCGACTAGGGTCCTACGAGCAGTACTTC. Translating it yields CASSRLGSYEQYF.

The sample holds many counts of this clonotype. The CDR3 bases are TGTGCCAGCTGTTCCTACGAGCAGTACTTC. It specifies CASCSYEQYF. J is TRBJ2-7 and V is TRBV6-2 or TRBV6-3; no clear D. V dropped 8 bases and J dropped 1 base, with 3 bases sitting between them. Germline loops: CDR1 MNHEY, CDR2 SVGEGT. The CDR3 is 10 amino acids.

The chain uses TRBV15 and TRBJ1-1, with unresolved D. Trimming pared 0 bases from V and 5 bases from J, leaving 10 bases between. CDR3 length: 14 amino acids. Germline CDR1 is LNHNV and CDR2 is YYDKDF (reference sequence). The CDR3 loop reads CATSRDWTVTEAFF. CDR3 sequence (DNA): TGTGCCACCAGCAGAGATTGGACGGTTACTGAAGCTTTCTTT.

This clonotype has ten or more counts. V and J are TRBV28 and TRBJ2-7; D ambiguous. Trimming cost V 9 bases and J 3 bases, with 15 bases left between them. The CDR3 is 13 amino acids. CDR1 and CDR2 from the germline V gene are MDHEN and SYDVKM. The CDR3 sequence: CASVTPPLYEQYF. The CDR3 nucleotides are TGTGCCAGTGTTACCCCCCCCCTCTACGAGCAGTACTTC.

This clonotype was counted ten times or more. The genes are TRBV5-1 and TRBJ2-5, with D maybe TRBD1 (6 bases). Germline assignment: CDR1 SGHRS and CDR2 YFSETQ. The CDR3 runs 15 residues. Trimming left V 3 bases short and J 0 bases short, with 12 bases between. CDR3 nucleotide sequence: TGCGCCAGCAGCTCTCTTGGGACATACCAAGAGACCCAGTACTTC. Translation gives CASSSLGTYQETQYF.

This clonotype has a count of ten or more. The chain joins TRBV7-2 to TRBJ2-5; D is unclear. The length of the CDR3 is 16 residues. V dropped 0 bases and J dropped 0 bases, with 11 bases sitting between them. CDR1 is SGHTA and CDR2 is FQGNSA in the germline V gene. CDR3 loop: CASSLAPWRYQETQYF. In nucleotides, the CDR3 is TGTGCCAGCAGCTTAGCCCCGTGGCGGTACCAAGAGACCCAGTACTTC. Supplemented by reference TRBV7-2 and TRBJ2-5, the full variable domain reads GAGVSQSPSNKVTEKGKDVELRCDPISGHTALYWYRQSLGQGLEFLIYFQGNSAPDKSGLPSDRFSAERTGGSVSTLTIQRTQQEDSAVYLCASSLAPWRYQETQYFGPGTRLLVL.

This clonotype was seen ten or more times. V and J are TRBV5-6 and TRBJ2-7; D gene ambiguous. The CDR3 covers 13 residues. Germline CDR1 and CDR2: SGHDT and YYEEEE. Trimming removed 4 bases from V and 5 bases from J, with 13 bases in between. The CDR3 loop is CASSPVGGDEQYF. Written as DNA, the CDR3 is TGTGCCAGCAGCCCCGTCGGTGGGGACGAGCAGTACTTC. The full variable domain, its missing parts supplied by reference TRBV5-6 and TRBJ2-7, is DAGVTQSPTHLIKTRGQQVTLRCSPKSGHDTVSWYQQALGQGPQFIFQYYEEEERQRGNFPDRFSGHQFPNYSSELNVNALLLGDSALYLCASSPVGGDEQYFGPGTRLTVT.

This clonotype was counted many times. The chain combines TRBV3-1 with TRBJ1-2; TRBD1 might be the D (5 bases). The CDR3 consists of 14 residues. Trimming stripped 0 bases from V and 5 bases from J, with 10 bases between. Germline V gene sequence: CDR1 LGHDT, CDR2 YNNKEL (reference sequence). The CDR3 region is CASSQEGQWYGYTF. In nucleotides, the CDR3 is TGTGCCAGCAGCCAAGAGGGGCAGTGGTATGGCTACACCTTC.

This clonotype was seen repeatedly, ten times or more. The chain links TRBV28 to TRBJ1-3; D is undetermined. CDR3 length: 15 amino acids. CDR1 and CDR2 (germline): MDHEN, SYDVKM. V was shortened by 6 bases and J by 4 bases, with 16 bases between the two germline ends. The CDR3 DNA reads TGTGCCAGCAGCCGCACCGAGGCGGCAGGAAACACCATATATTTT. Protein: CASSRTEAAGNTIYF. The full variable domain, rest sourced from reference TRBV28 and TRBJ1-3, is DVKVTQSSRYLVKRTGEKVFLECVQDMDHENMFWYRQDPGLGLRLIYFSYDVKMKEKGDIPEGYSVSREKKERFSLILESASTNQTSMYLCASSRTEAAGNTIYFGEGSWLTVV.

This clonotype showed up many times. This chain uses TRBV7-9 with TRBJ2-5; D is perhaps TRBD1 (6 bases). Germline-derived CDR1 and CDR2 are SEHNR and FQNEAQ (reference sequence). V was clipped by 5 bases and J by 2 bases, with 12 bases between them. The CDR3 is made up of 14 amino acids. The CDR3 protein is CASSPRGQQETQYF. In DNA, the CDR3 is TGTGCCAGCAGCCCCCGCGGACAGCAAGAGACCCAGTACTTC.

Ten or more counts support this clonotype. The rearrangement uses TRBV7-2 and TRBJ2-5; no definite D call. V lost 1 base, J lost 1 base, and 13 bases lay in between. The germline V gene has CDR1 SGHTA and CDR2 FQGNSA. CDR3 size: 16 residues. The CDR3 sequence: CASSLGMSGTQETQYF. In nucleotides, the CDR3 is TGTGCCAGCAGCTTAGGAATGTCAGGTACCCAAGAGACCCAGTACTTC.

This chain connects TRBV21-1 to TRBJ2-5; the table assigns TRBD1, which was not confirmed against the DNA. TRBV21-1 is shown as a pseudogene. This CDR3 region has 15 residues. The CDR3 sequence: CASSKVRQGRETQYF. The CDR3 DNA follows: TGTGCCAGCAGCAAAGTACGACAGGGGCGGGAGACCCAGTACTTC.

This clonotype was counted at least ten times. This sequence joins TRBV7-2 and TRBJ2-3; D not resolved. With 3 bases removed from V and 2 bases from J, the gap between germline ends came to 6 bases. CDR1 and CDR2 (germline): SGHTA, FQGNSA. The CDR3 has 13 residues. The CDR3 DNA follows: TGTGCCAGCAGCTTGTACTACACAGATACGCAGTATTTT. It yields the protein CASSLYYTDTQYF.

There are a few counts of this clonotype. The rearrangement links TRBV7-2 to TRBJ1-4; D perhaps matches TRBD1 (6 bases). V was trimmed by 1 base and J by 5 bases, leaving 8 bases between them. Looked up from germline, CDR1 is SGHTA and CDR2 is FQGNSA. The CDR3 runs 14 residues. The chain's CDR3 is CASSLGDTNEKLFF. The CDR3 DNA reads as TGTGCCAGCAGCTTAGGGGACACGAATGAAAAACTGTTTTTT.

The CDR3 sequence: CATKVQGAGANVLTF. The CDR3, as DNA: TGCGCCACCAAAGTTCAGGGTGCTGGGGCCAACGTCCTGACTTTC. V and J are TRBV10-2 and TRBJ2-6; perhaps TRBD1 as D (5 bases). The V gene lost 10 bases and the J gene lost 2 bases, with 15 bases spanning the gap. Germline V lookup: CDR1 WSHSY, CDR2 SAAADI. The CDR3 extends over 15 amino acids.

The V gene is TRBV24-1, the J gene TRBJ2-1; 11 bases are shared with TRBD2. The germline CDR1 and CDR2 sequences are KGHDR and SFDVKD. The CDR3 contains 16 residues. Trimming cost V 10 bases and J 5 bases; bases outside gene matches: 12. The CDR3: CATGQNSGRVHNEQFF. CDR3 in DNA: TGTGCCACGGGACAGAATAGCGGGAGGGTACACAATGAGCAGTTCTTC.

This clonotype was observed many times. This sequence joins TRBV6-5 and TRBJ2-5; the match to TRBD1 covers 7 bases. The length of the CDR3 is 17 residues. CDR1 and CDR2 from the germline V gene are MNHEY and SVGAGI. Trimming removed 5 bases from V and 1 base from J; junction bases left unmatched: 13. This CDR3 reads CASSPPFPGQSQETQYF. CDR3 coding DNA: TGTGCCAGCAGTCCCCCCTTTCCGGGACAGAGCCAAGAGACCCAGTACTTC.

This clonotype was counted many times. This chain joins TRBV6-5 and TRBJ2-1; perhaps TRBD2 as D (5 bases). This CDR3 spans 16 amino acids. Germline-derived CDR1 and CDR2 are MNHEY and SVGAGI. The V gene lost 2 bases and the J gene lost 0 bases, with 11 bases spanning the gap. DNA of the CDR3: TGTGCCAGCAGTTACCTAAAGCGGAGCTCCTACAATGAGCAGTTCTTC. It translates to CASSYLKRSSYNEQFF.

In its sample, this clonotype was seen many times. This CDR3 is CATSRRNSGANVLTF. As DNA, the CDR3 is TGTGCCACCAGCCGTCGGAACTCTGGGGCCAACGTCCTGACTTTC. This chain uses TRBV15 with TRBJ2-6, with unresolved D. Trimming left V 5 bases short and J 0 bases short, with 8 bases between. Germline CDR1 is LNHNV and CDR2 is YYDKDF (reference sequence). The CDR3 length is 15 residues.

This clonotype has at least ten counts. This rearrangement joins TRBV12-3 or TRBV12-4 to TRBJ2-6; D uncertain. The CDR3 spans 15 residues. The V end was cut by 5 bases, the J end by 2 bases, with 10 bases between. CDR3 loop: CASSPRYTGANVLTF. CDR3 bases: TGTGCCAGCAGTCCCAGGTACACTGGGGCCAACGTCCTGACTTTC.